This T cell receptor beta chain comes out of a study of cytomegalovirus exposure and HLA in healthy donors. The primer mix had 60 Vbeta and 13 Jbeta primers. Authors' analysis steps: Later reanalysis found about 80 million unique TCR beta chains, around 9.9 million of them shared. Clones were sequenced by immunoSEQ multiplex PCR, and TCRdb holds only the in-frame ones, with some missing. That table supplies the V and J calls and clone size; D and trimming were determined from the DNA. The sample holds about 93,000 clones, about 79% seen once. The V gene end was trimmed by 1 base and the J gene end by 1 base; junction bases not matched to a gene: 5. From germline, CDR1 is SGHTS and CDR2 YDEGEE. This CDR3 region has 16 residues.

The sequencing sample was made of PBMCs. The V call is TRBV5-8, the J call TRBJ2-7; 10 nucleotides line up with TRBD2. This receptor was identified in a man aged 50-59 years in good health and CMV-seronegative. CDR3: CASSLFLAGVSYEQYF. As DNA, the CDR3 is TGTGCCAGCAGCTTGTTCCTAGCGGGAGTGTCCTACGAGCAGTACTTC.